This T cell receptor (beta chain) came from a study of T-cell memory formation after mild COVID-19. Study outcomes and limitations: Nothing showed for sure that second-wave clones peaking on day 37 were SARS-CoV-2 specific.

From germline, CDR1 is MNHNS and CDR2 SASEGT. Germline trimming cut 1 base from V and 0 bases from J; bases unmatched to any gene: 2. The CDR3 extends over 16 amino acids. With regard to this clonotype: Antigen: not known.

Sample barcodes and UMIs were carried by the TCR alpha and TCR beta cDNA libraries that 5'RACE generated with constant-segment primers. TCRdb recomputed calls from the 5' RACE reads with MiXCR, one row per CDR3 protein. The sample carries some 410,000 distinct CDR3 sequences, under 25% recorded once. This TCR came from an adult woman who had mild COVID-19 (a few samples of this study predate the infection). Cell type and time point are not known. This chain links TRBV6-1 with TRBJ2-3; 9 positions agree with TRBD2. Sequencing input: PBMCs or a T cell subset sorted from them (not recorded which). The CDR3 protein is CASSEVGTSSTDTQYF. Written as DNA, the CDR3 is TGTGCCAGCAGTGAAGTGGGGACTAGCAGCACAGATACGCAGTATTTT.